This T cell receptor (beta chain) came from a study of PD-L1 blockade in urothelial cancer (dated by TCRdb to about 2017). With respect to the entire study: All patients started therapy in the mid-2010s and received atezolizumab 1,200 mg intravenously every 3 weeks. About nine tenths of the roughly 29 patients were identified as males with urothelial cancer of bladder origin, and a prior smoking history was reported by 18 of 29 patients. Patients had an ECOG performance status of 0 or 1 and had received between 0 and 3 prior chemotherapy regimens. Blood samples were analyzed at 3 weeks after treatment start (second dose) and at 6 weeks after treatment start. Blood samples yielded a median of roughly 140,000 T cells and more than 80,000 unique TCRs, with median clonality 0.080. The study, an exploratory multi-omic analysis, examined somatic, immune and clinical correlates of response to PD-L1 blockade with atezolizumab in urothelial cancer. Pretreatment tumor samples, along with matched peripheral blood serially collected before and after atezolizumab treatment, were subjected to TCR sequencing. Durable clinical benefit was defined as a progression-free survival longer than 6 months, and TCR features were additionally tested against progression-free survival and overall survival. Whole exome sequencing and RNA sequencing of pretreatment tumors were performed alongside TCR sequencing in the same patients. Several patients achieved durable clinical benefit and 20 did not. Pretreatment blood TCR-seq was available for about 27 patients, at least one posttreatment blood collection was obtained for some 25 patients, and tumor TCR-seq was available for some 25 patients.

Of note for this clone: Its antigen specificity is not known. Qualities for individual bases were not recorded, and no much larger clone is one base off.

Synthetic TCR analog templates were spiked into each PCR to estimate absolute template abundance from read counts. TCRbeta CDR3 regions were amplified from genomic DNA with bias-controlled V and J gene primers using the immunoSEQ assay. Rearranged TCRbeta segments were sequenced at approximately 20X coverage. Per the authors' processing: Clustering was used to correct sequencing errors, and CDR3s were annotated against IMGT to assign V, D and J genes. Out-of-frame and stop-codon sequences were excluded, and only productive TCRbeta rearrangements were used in downstream analyses. Clonality was computed as one minus Shannon entropy normalized by the log of the number of unique productive sequences. Clones differing between time points or between blood and tumor were identified by Fisher's exact test with Benjamini-Hochberg correction at adjusted p below 0.01. TCRdb stores this immuneACCESS table with in-frame sequences only. Part of the clones is absent; in the studies checked, under half of the shortfall reflects unresolved V genes, and no reason is known for the rest. V, J and clone size derive from that table, while D and trimming were established from the DNA sequence. Across this sample there are 55,000 to 70,000 clones, with roughly 87% seen only once. The ten top clones hold 4% to 5% of the sample.

The CDR3 measures 14 amino acids from cysteine to phenylalanine. Only CDR3 DNA is held: 42 bases, read in frame from base 1. Here V drops 0 bases and J drops 6 bases, and the junction holds 4 bases not matched to any gene. The germline V gene yields SGHTA for CDR1 and FQGTGA for CDR2. What the research found in general, with its limitations: Because of the small sample size (n ≈ 30) and the many exploratory analyses performed, the results are intended to be regarded as hypothesis-generating. Improved progression-free and overall survival was found to be associated with pretreatment peripheral blood TCR clonality below the median. Among patients with durable benefit, tumor-associated TCR clones showed greater expansion in peripheral blood 3 weeks after treatment started (n ≈ 20, p = 0.022).

A total of around 30 patients with locally advanced or metastatic urothelial carcinoma, treated at Memorial Sloan Kettering on a trial protocol, made up the cohort. Peripheral blood mononuclear cells were collected pretreatment and during treatment, at between 1 and 8 total time points per patient. The Qiagen DNeasy Blood extraction kit was used to purify genomic DNA from total PBMCs and from tumor samples. PBMCs were collected pretreatment and during treatment and were isolated and stored as previously described. The rearrangement combines TRBV7-3 with TRBJ2-7, with 8 middle bases fitting TRBD2. This specimen was PBMCs, taken around atezolizumab (anti-PD-L1) treatment. The source is a man between 65 and 85 years old with urothelial cancer. Here is the DNA: TGTGCCAGCAGCTTAACCAGCGGGAGTGCCGAGCAGTACTTC. This sequence encodes CASSLTSGSAEQYF.